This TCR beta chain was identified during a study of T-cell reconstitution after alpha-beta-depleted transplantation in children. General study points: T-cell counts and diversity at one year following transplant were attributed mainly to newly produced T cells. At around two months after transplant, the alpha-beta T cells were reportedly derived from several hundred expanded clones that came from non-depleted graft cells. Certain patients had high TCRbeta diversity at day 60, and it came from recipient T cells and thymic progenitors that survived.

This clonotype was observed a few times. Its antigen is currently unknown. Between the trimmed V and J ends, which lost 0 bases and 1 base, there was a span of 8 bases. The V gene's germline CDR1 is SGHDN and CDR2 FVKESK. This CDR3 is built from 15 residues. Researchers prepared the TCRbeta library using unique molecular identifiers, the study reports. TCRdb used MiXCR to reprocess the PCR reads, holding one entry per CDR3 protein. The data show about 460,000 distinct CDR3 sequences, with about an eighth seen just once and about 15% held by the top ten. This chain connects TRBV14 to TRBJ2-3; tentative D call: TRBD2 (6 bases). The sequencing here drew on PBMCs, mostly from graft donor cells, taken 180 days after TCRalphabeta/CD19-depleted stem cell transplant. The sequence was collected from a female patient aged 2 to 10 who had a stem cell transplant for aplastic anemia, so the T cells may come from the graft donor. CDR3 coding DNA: TGTGCCAGCAGCCAAGATTGGAGGGGCACAGATACGCAGTATTTT. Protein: CASSQDWRGTDTQYF.